These 8 T cell receptor beta chains were all obtained from the same sample, sequenced in a study of cytomegalovirus exposure and HLA in healthy donors. A multiplex PCR was run with 60 Vbeta primers and 13 Jbeta primers. The protocol was immunoSEQ multiplex PCR, while the TCRdb copy is restricted to in-frame clones and leaves out a portion. The sample holds about 210,000 clones; about 75% are singletons and the top ten take around 1.9%. Material: PBMCs. The receptor set was obtained from a male donor in good health and CMV-seronegative.

The chain has TRBV19 and TRBJ2-7; D unclear. The CDR3 spans 15 residues. V lost 1 base and J 0 bases, leaving 10 bases between the germline ends. The V gene's germline CDR1 is LNHDA and CDR2 SQIVND (reference sequence). This CDR3 is CASSIGAGNSYEQYF. CDR3 in DNA: TGTGCCAGTAGTATAGGTGCAGGAAACTCCTACGAGCAGTACTTC.

The rearrangement joins TRBV2 to TRBJ2-1; 12 bases line up with TRBD2. V was clipped by 5 bases and J by 3 bases; unmatched bases: 2. This CDR3 comprises 15 residues. Germline assignment: CDR1 SNHLY and CDR2 FYNNEI. The CDR3 region is CASSTTSGSYNEQFF. The CDR3 DNA reads as TGTGCCAGCAGTACGACTAGCGGGAGCTACAATGAGCAGTTCTTC.

Only one count was recorded for this clone. The chain carries TRBV28 and TRBJ1-5, with D tentatively TRBD1 (6 bases). The CDR3 runs 16 residues. Trimming removed 6 bases at V and 5 bases at J, with 20 bases between. Germline assignment: CDR1 MDHEN and CDR2 SYDVKM. Written as DNA, the CDR3 is TGTGCCAGCAGACCCCTGGGGGCAGGGTTTGATCAGCCCCAGCATTTT. It yields the protein CASRPLGAGFDQPQHF.

This clone came up a few times. This sequence joins TRBV25-1 and TRBJ1-2, with 7 bases that match TRBD1. V shed 6 bases and J 8 bases; nucleotides not matched to a gene: 12. CDR1 is MGHDK and CDR2 is SYGVNS in the germline V gene. This CDR3 spans 14 amino acids. The CDR3: CASSDTDRVIGYTF. The DNA of the CDR3 is TGTGCCAGCAGCGATACCGACAGGGTGATCGGCTACACCTTC.

The rearrangement joins TRBV14 to TRBJ2-7, with no clear D. CDR1 is SGHDN, CDR2 FVKESK, per germline. With 0 bases removed from V and 1 base from J, the gap between germline ends came to 16 bases. The CDR3 covers 17 residues. This CDR3 is CASSQDRSPGYSYEQYF. In DNA, the CDR3 is TGTGCCAGCAGCCAAGATAGGTCGCCAGGTTATTCCTACGAGCAGTACTTC.

In this sample, this clone turned up a few times. The chain uses TRBV18 and TRBJ1-5, with 8 nucleotides matching TRBD1. The CDR3 covers 15 residues. V was pared by 5 bases and J by 1 base, with 4 bases of the junction left unmatched. Germline CDR1 and CDR2: KGHSH and LQKENI. The CDR3 spells CASSGDRWSNQPQHF. CDR3 nucleotide sequence: TGTGCCAGCTCAGGGGACAGGTGGAGCAATCAGCCCCAGCATTTT.

V usage is TRBV9 and J usage is TRBJ2-1; 10 nucleotides align to TRBD2. The germline V gene encodes CDR1 SGDLS and CDR2 YYNGEE. Trimming took 2 bases from V and 2 from J; bases not matched to a gene: 10. The CDR3 spans 18 residues. CDR3 in DNA: TGTGCCAGCAGCGTGAGGGTCCCAACTAGCGGGACCTACAATGAGCAGTTCTTC. This encodes CASSVRVPTSGTYNEQFF.

V gene TRBV30 combines with J gene TRBJ1-3; D gene unclear. This CDR3 has 13 amino acids. Trimming shortened V by 5 bases and J by 0 bases, and 8 bases separated the two germline ends. The germline gives CDR1 GTSNPN, CDR2 SVGIG (reference sequence). For the CDR3, the DNA is TGTGCCTGGGCGAGAAGCTCTGGAAACACCATATATTTT. Protein: CAWARSSGNTIYF.